This paragraph covers one T cell receptor (beta chain) sequence. The CDR3 spans 16 residues. Trimming cost V 0 bases and J 2 bases, with 11 bases left between them. Germline V gives CDR1 WNHNN, CDR2 SYGVQD (reference sequence). Per the original methods: Estimated nucleated cell counts came from reference gene primer amplification. Method: immunoSEQ multiplex PCR; TCRdb's copy keeps in-frame clones and lacks some. V and J calls and clone size are copied from that table; D and trimming were computed from the DNA. The sample records 90,000 or so clones, around 90% being singletons. The sample originates from a study of blood T cell repertoires in COVID-19. The wider study: Acute and convalescent COVID-19 specimens originated in the United States, Italy and Spain.

This TCR was recovered from a woman between 70 and 85 years old with acute or convalescent COVID-19. Sequenced input: peripheral blood. The gene calls are TRBV10-1 and TRBJ2-1; D is possibly TRBD2 (5 bases). The CDR3 bases are TGCGCCAGCAGTGAGTCGAGGACTCTCGCCTACAATGAGCAGTTCTTC. Protein product: CASSESRTLAYNEQFF.